A selection of T cell receptor beta chains follows, all from one sample in a study of cytomegalovirus exposure and HLA in healthy donors. Sequenced by immunoSEQ multiplex PCR; TCRdb stores in-frame clones only, minus some. The data show about 360,000 clones, 70% to 90% seen once. Sequenced sample: PBMCs. These TCRs come from a woman between 18 and 29 years old in good health and CMV-seronegative. The CDR3 runs from the conserved cysteine through the conserved F or W. Each record gives: D gene, J gene, clone size, V gene, CDR3 DNA, CDR3 protein. The D gene is left open where the match is weak. Clone size is not always given. Where it is, it says once, few, many or a class for expanded clones.

d_gene: TRBD1
j_gene: TRBJ1-2
abundance: NA
v_gene: TRBV14
CDR3nt: TGTGCCAGCAGCCAAGATCGAGGGACAGGGCACGGCTACACCTTC
CDR3aa: CASSQDRGTGHGYTF

d_gene: NA
j_gene: TRBJ2-2
abundance: NA
v_gene: TRBV4-1
CDR3nt: TGCGCCAGCAGGCTCGTTGGCGGGTCGAACACCGGGGAGCTGTTTTTT
CDR3aa: CASRLVGGSNTGELFF

d_gene: TRBD1
j_gene: TRBJ1-3
abundance: once
v_gene: TRBV28
CDR3nt: TGTGCCAGCAGTCCGGGACAGGGTGCTGGAAACACCATATATTTT
CDR3aa: CASSPGQGAGNTIYF

d_gene: NA
j_gene: TRBJ1-1
abundance: once
v_gene: TRBV28
CDR3nt: TGTGCCAGCAGTTTGGGGACATACACTGAAGCTTTCTTT
CDR3aa: CASSLGTYTEAFF

d_gene: TRBD2
j_gene: TRBJ2-2
abundance: NA
v_gene: TRBV4-1
CDR3nt: TGCGCCAGCAGCTCTAGAGGGAGGTGGGGGACTAGCGGCAGCACCGGGGAGCTGTTTTTT
CDR3aa: CASSSRGRWGTSGSTGELFF

d_gene: NA
j_gene: TRBJ2-2
abundance: once
v_gene: TRBV2
CDR3nt: TGTGCCAGCAGGAGCCCTTCGGGGATGCCGAACACCGGGGAGCTGTTTTTT
CDR3aa: CASRSPSGMPNTGELFF

d_gene: NA
j_gene: TRBJ1-1
abundance: NA
v_gene: TRBV7-2
CDR3nt: TGTGCCAGCAGCTTAGGGCAGGGGAACACTGAAGCTTTCTTT
CDR3aa: CASSLGQGNTEAFF

d_gene: TRBD1
j_gene: TRBJ1-1
abundance: NA
v_gene: TRBV29-1
CDR3nt: TGCAGCGTCTGGGGGACAGGGGTGTATGGAACTGAAGCTTTCTTT
CDR3aa: CSVWGTGVYGTEAFF

d_gene: NA
j_gene: TRBJ2-2
abundance: NA
v_gene: TRBV6-5
CDR3nt: TGTGCCAGCAGTACCCCCGGCAGGGGCGGCGGGGAGCTGTTTTTT
CDR3aa: CASSTPGRGGGELFF

d_gene: TRBD1
j_gene: TRBJ1-5
abundance: NA
v_gene: TRBV5-1
CDR3nt: TGCGCCAGCAGCCCGGGACAGAGCAATCAGCCCCAGCATTTT
CDR3aa: CASSPGQSNQPQHF

d_gene: NA
j_gene: TRBJ2-3
abundance: NA
v_gene: TRBV10-3
CDR3nt: TGTGCCATCAGTGAGTCTGGACTAAGCACAGATACGCAGTATTTT
CDR3aa: CAISESGLSTDTQYF

d_gene: TRBD1
j_gene: TRBJ1-2
abundance: NA
v_gene: TRBV27
CDR3nt: TGTGCCAGCAGTTCCACCCGGACAGGGGTGGGCGGCTACACCTTC
CDR3aa: CASSSTRTGVGGYTF